These 29 T cell receptor beta chains originate from one sample sequenced in a study of cytotoxic CD8 clonotypes in ibrutinib-treated CLL. Profiled with immunoSEQ multiplex PCR; TCRdb holds only in-frame clones, not every one. The sample contains 150,000 to 200,000 clones, approximately 91% of which appear only once. The sample here was PBMCs, taken at disease progression, from a patient treated with ibrutinib. Receptors originate from a human donor with chronic lymphocytic leukemia.

A few counts support this clone. The gene calls are TRBV5-3 and TRBJ1-5, with a weak D call TRBD1 (5 bases). TRBV5-3 is classed as an ORF, of uncertain function. The ends were cut back, 9 bases at V and 9 bases at J, with 22 bases in the middle. There are 14 residues in the CDR3. The CDR3: CATVTGRGSRPQHF. CDR3 in DNA: TGTGCCACCGTCACGGGGCGGGGGTCCCGGCCCCAGCATTTT.

The chain has TRBV2 and TRBJ2-2; maybe TRBD2 (7 bases). The germline V and J ends were trimmed by 2 bases and 5 bases, with 12 bases remaining between them. There are 15 residues in the CDR3. CDR1 is SNHLY, CDR2 FYNNEI, per germline. CDR3 sequence (DNA): TGTGCCAGCAGTGAAAGGGGAGGGGGGACCGGGGAGCTGTTTTTT. Translating gives CASSERGGGTGELFF.

The V gene is TRBV11-3, the J gene TRBJ1-4, with no clear D. Trimming removed 5 bases from V and 6 bases from J, with 16 bases in between. The length of the CDR3 is 15 residues. CDR1 is SGHNT, CDR2 YENEEA, per germline. The CDR3, as DNA: TGTGCCAGCAGCCCCAGTACCGGGTTGGATGAAAAACTGTTTTTT. This translates into CASSPSTGLDEKLFF.

This clone showed up just once. This chain connects TRBV27 to TRBJ2-2, with 11 bases aligning to TRBD1. The junction had 3 bases not matched to a gene; V was cut back by 2 bases and J by 4 bases. CDR1 is MNHEY and CDR2 is SMNVEV in the germline V gene (reference sequence). This CDR3 comprises 16 residues. CDR3 region: CASSLRGTGGTGELFF. DNA for the CDR3: TGTGCCAGCAGTTTAAGAGGGACAGGGGGCACCGGGGAGCTGTTTTTT.

The chain combines TRBV6-5 with TRBJ2-7; TRBD2 matches at 7 bases. Per germline, CDR1 MNHEY and CDR2 SVGAGI. This CDR3 contains 14 residues. Losses at the gene ends were 6 bases for V and 6 bases for J; bases not matched to a gene: 11. Here the CDR3 DNA reads TGTGCCAGCAGACCAGCGGGATGGTCGGGCGAGCAGTACTTC. As protein: CASRPAGWSGEQYF.

This clone was counted between two and nine times. The chain couples TRBV10-3 to TRBJ1-3, with D possibly being TRBD1 (5 bases). Germline V gives CDR1 ENHRY, CDR2 SYGVKD. This CDR3 contains 14 residues. Trimming pared 6 bases from V and 0 bases from J, leaving 9 bases between. The DNA for the CDR3 is TGTGCCATCAGCGACAGCTACTCTGGAAACACCATATATTTT. It yields the protein CAISDSYSGNTIYF.

This chain links TRBV21-1 with TRBJ2-7; the listed D gene, TRBD1, was not tested against the DNA. TRBV21-1 is a listed pseudogene. This CDR3 region has 15 residues. CDR3 protein: CASSKVAHLRGEQYF. The CDR3, as DNA: TGTGCCAGCAGCAAAGTGGCACACCTTAGGGGCGAGCAGTACTTC.

This chain links TRBV28 with TRBJ2-7, with a tentative D call TRBD2 (5 bases). Per the germline V gene, CDR1 is MDHEN and CDR2 is SYDVKM. This CDR3 comprises 15 residues. Trimming took 6 bases from V and 2 from J, leaving 17 bases between them. CDR3 amino acids: CASSISSALTYEQYF. CDR3 DNA: TGTGCCAGCAGCATTAGTAGCGCCCTTACCTACGAGCAGTACTTC.

V and J are TRBV2 and TRBJ1-5; weak D call: TRBD1 (5 bases). The CDR3 is 15 residues long. Germline-derived CDR1 and CDR2 are SNHLY and FYNNEI. Trimming took off 6 bases at V and 5 bases at J, with 17 bases between the two ends. The CDR3, as DNA: TGTGCCAGCAGCAAAGGGCAGGGCAGAGATCAGCCCCAGCATTTT. Translated, it gives CASSKGQGRDQPQHF.

The chain joins TRBV5-1 to TRBJ2-3, with 10 positions matching TRBD2. The CDR3 runs to 18 residues. The germline CDR1 and CDR2 sequences are SGHRS and YFSETQ. Trimming removed 4 bases from V and 5 bases from J; junction bases left unmatched: 16. The DNA of the CDR3 is TGCGCCAGCAGCCCACTCACACTAGCGGGACCCGAGGGAGATACGCAGTATTTT. This translates into CASSPLTLAGPEGDTQYF.

The chain links TRBV9 to TRBJ1-2, with 12 bases identical to TRBD1. CDR3 size: 16 residues. J gave up 8 bases and V 3 bases, and 11 bases lay outside the gene matches. Germline V gives CDR1 SGDLS, CDR2 YYNGEE. This chain's CDR3 is CASSASPRDRGHGYTF. CDR3 coding DNA: TGTGCCAGCAGCGCATCTCCCAGGGACAGGGGGCACGGCTACACCTTC.

The rearrangement uses TRBV14 and TRBJ1-2; D is unclear. Germline CDR1 SGHDN, CDR2 FVKESK. The CDR3 totals 13 residues. Trimming pared 4 bases from V and 4 bases from J, leaving 10 bases between. CDR3 sequence reads: CASSLNLGYGYTF. Written as DNA, the CDR3 is TGTGCCAGCAGCCTAAATCTGGGCTATGGCTACACCTTC.

The chain links TRBV29-1 to TRBJ1-2, with no clear D. This CDR3 region has 15 residues. Between the trimmed V and J ends, which lost 6 bases and 8 bases, there was a span of 25 bases. CDR1 is SQVTM, CDR2 ANQGSEA, per germline. Here the CDR3 reads CSVSPTDGQPWGYTF. The CDR3, as DNA: TGCAGCGTCTCTCCCACTGACGGGCAACCCTGGGGCTACACCTTC.

This clone was detected only a few times. This chain links TRBV21-1 with TRBJ1-1; the D call of TRBD1 is as the table states it, not checked on the DNA. TRBV21-1 is an annotated pseudogene. CDR3 length: 17 amino acids. The CDR3 is CASTLPGQGSFDTEAFF. The CDR3 bases are TGTGCCAGCACCCTCCCGGGACAGGGGAGTTTTGACACTGAAGCTTTCTTT.

This rearrangement joins TRBV27 to TRBJ2-7; 8 bases match TRBD1. This CDR3 region has 14 residues. Per germline, CDR1 MNHEY and CDR2 SMNVEV (reference sequence). Trimming removed 3 bases from V and 2 bases from J; junction bases left unmatched: 3. The CDR3 here is CASSFRQGTYEQYF. CDR3 nucleotide sequence: TGTGCCAGCAGTTTCCGACAGGGGACCTACGAGCAGTACTTC.

The V call is TRBV27, the J call TRBJ2-7; 9 nucleotides align to TRBD2. Per germline, CDR1 MNHEY and CDR2 SMNVEV (reference sequence). V lost 2 bases, J lost 6 bases, and 2 bases stayed unmatched. This CDR3 has 13 residues. As DNA, the CDR3 is TGTGCCAGCAGTTTAGGGACTAGCATCGAGCAGTACTTC. Translation gives CASSLGTSIEQYF.

The rearrangement uses TRBV9 and TRBJ1-3; D not certain. The germline V gene has CDR1 SGDLS and CDR2 YYNGEE. V was pared by 3 bases and J by 0 bases, with 13 bases between. The CDR3 totals 16 residues. CDR3 nucleotide sequence: TGTGCCAGCAGCGCCGGAATCACTAGCTCTGGAAACACCATATATTTT. Its protein is CASSAGITSSGNTIYF.

This chain links TRBV10-3 with TRBJ2-6; D perhaps matches TRBD1 (5 bases). The CDR3 has 16 amino acids. Looked up from germline, CDR1 is ENHRY and CDR2 is SYGVKD. Trimming took off 8 bases at V and 0 bases at J, with 14 bases between the two ends. The CDR3 DNA reads TGTGCCATCGTTGCTGGACACCACTCTGGGGCCAACGTCCTGACTTTC. It is translated as CAIVAGHHSGANVLTF.

The chain combines TRBV27 with TRBJ2-3, with D hard to call. The CDR3 has 14 residues. V lost 6 bases, J lost 8 bases, and 18 bases lay in between. Germline V gives CDR1 MNHEY, CDR2 SMNVEV (reference sequence). The CDR3 reads CASRPVAGSGTQYF. The CDR3 DNA sequence: TGTGCCAGCAGACCTGTGGCTGGTTCAGGTACGCAGTATTTT.

The chain is built from TRBV7-2 and TRBJ2-1; no definite D call. CDR1 is SGHTA, CDR2 FQGNSA, per germline. The CDR3 runs 12 residues. Trimming left V 1 base short and J 7 bases short, with 5 bases between. The CDR3 coding sequence is TGTGCCAGCAGCTTAGTTGCGAATGAGCAGTTCTTC. As protein: CASSLVANEQFF.

The rearrangement uses TRBV30 and TRBJ2-7, with D possibly matching TRBD1 (7 bases). The CDR3 is 12 residues long. From germline, CDR1 is GTSNPN and CDR2 SVGIG (reference sequence). As DNA, the CDR3 is TGTCAAATGCGGGACAGATCCTACGAGCAGTACTTC. Protein sequence: CQMRDRSYEQYF.

The chain recombines TRBV13 with TRBJ2-5; D gene ambiguous. Germline V gene lookup returns CDR1 PRHDT and CDR2 FYEKMQ (reference sequence). The CDR3 runs to 15 residues. Trimming stripped 6 bases from V and 4 bases from J, with 18 bases between. CDR3 coding DNA: TGTGCCAGCAGTTCACTTGGGCACCAAAGAGAGACCCAGTACTTC. This sequence encodes CASSSLGHQRETQYF.

The chain recombines TRBV27 with TRBJ2-3; D is ambiguous. With 1 base removed from V and 0 bases from J, the gap between germline ends came to 8 bases. From germline, CDR1 is MNHEY and CDR2 SMNVEV (reference sequence). The CDR3 totals 15 residues. Written as DNA, the CDR3 is TGTGCCAGCAGTTTATTCGACGGGAGCACAGATACGCAGTATTTT. Translation: CASSLFDGSTDTQYF.

The chain is built from TRBV6-5 and TRBJ2-3; 11 bases are shared with TRBD2. Germline CDR1 reads MNHEY; CDR2 reads SVGAGI. The CDR3 totals 15 residues. Losses at the gene ends were 3 bases for V and 8 bases for J; bases not matched to a gene: 7. CDR3 nucleotide sequence: TGTGCCAGCAGTTATTGGACTAGCGGGCGGGGTACGCAGTATTTT. Translation gives CASSYWTSGRGTQYF.

A single count supports this clone. The chain recombines TRBV27 with TRBJ1-5, with D perhaps matching TRBD1 (6 bases). This CDR3 is 17 amino acids long. V lost 3 bases and J 6 bases, leaving 21 bases between the germline ends. The V gene's germline CDR1 is MNHEY and CDR2 SMNVEV (reference sequence). CDR3 sequence: CASSFSGAGGRSQPQHF. The CDR3 DNA reads TGTGCCAGCAGTTTCTCGGGGGCTGGGGGGCGCAGTCAGCCCCAGCATTTT.

The chain carries TRBV11-2 and TRBJ1-2, with unresolved D. Germline V gives CDR1 SGHAT, CDR2 FQNNGV. The CDR3 is 16 amino acids. V was trimmed by 6 bases and J by 3 bases, leaving 20 bases between them. DNA of the CDR3: TGTGCCAGCAGAGGTGTGGGCAGAACTCATTACTATGGCTACACCTTC. Protein sequence: CASRGVGRTHYYGYTF.

This chain joins TRBV7-2 and TRBJ1-2, with D unresolved. This CDR3 is built from 14 residues. The germline V gene has CDR1 SGHTA and CDR2 FQGNSA. V was cut by 0 bases and J by 0 bases, with 5 bases left in between. Written as DNA, the CDR3 is TGTGCCAGCAGCTTAGCGGCAGCTAACTATGGCTACACCTTC. It encodes CASSLAAANYGYTF.

This sequence joins TRBV7-9 and TRBJ2-4; possible D gene TRBD1, 5 bases. The CDR3 is made up of 16 amino acids. Trimming left V 4 bases short and J 0 bases short, with 13 bases between. Per germline, CDR1 SEHNR and CDR2 FQNEAQ (reference sequence). The CDR3 sequence: CASSSLTTAAKNIQYF. The CDR3 DNA reads TGTGCCAGCAGCTCATTAACGACAGCAGCCAAAAACATTCAGTACTTC.

The V and J genes are TRBV7-8 and TRBJ2-7, with D uncertain. The CDR3 runs 15 residues. Between the trimmed V and J ends, which lost 2 bases and 9 bases, there was a span of 20 bases. CDR1 and CDR2 (germline): SGHVS, FQNEAQ. CDR3 DNA sequence: TGTGCCAGCAGCTTAACACTTCCCGGGCCTTCGGGGCAGTACTTC. As protein: CASSLTLPGPSGQYF.